These 11 T cell receptor beta chains share one sample of origin, sequenced in a study of T cells in women clearing cervical HPV infection. Method: immunoSEQ multiplex PCR; TCRdb's copy keeps in-frame clones and lacks some. The sample table includes some 31,000 clones. Material: blood buffy coat. The source of these receptors is a woman aged 18 to 75 with a cervical HPV16 infection that either progressed to CIN3+ or cleared (not recorded which).

Comments on this clone: The read falls 3 residues short of the CDR3 end, and the missing part is taken from the germline J gene. This chain connects TRBV7-9 to TRBJ1-2; maybe TRBD1 (6 bases). This CDR3 comprises 13 residues. V shed 3 bases and J shed 7 bases, with 12 bases lying between them. In germline, CDR1 is SEHNR, CDR2 FQNEAQ (reference sequence). CDR3 DNA (partial): TGTGCCAGCAGCTTCCTGGGGGCAGGTGGC. Translating it yields CASSFLGAGG. The full CDR3 protein is CASSFLGAGGYTF.

The CDR3 bases that were read are TGTGCCAGCAGCGCTAGTAGCGGGAGATACGAG. It translates to CASSASSGRYE. The complete CDR3 protein is CASSASSGRYEQYF. V is TRBV7-2 and J is TRBJ2-7, with 9 bases fitting TRBD2. Read sequence stops 3 residues before the CDR3 end, and the germline J gene provides the missing end. Germline V gene data show CDR1 as SGHTA and CDR2 as FQGNSA. The V segment lost 5 bases and the J segment 4 bases; nucleotides outside the gene matches: 6. This CDR3 has 14 residues.

Concerning this clone: The CDR3 end is not reached by the read, which stops 3 residues before it; the germline J gene fills it in. This rearrangement joins TRBV29-1 to TRBJ2-4; the D gene is possibly TRBD2 (6 bases). CDR3 length: 16 amino acids. Trimming left V 0 bases short and J 1 base short, with 13 bases between. Germline loops: CDR1 SQVTM, CDR2 ANQGSEA. The sequenced CDR3 bases are TGCAGCGTTGAAGAAGCGGGTCCAACGGCCAAAAACATT. Translated: CSVEEAGPTAKNI. The CDR3 reads in full as CSVEEAGPTAKNIQYF.

Concerning this clone: The CDR3 is cut off 3 residues early in the read; its end comes from the germline J gene. The rearrangement joins TRBV7-8 to TRBJ2-7; 7 nucleotides align to TRBD1. The CDR3 is made up of 15 amino acids. Germline lookup yields CDR1 SGHVS and CDR2 FQNEAQ. The trim removed 5 bases at V and 0 bases at J, leaving 7 bases unmatched. The CDR3 reads CASSVRQGPSYEQYF. The CDR3 DNA, read in part, is TGTGCCAGCAGCGTTAGACAGGGACCCTCCTACGAG.

Notes on this clone: The CDR3 extends 3 residues past the end of the read, so its final part is completed from the germline J gene. This chain uses TRBV30 with TRBJ1-4, with 7 nucleotides matching TRBD1. This CDR3 is 15 amino acids long. Germline V lookup: CDR1 GTSNPN, CDR2 SVGIG (reference sequence). CDR3 region: CAWISRGSGDSPLFF. The DNA read from the CDR3 is TGTGCCTGGATTAGCAGGGGGAGTGGGGATTCACCA.

A note on this clone: The CDR3 extends 3 residues past the end of the read, so its final part is completed from the germline J gene. V usage is TRBV5-4 and J usage is TRBJ2-7; tentative D call: TRBD1 (6 bases). The germline V gene has CDR1 SGHNT and CDR2 YYREEE (reference sequence). V lost 2 bases, J lost 5 bases, and 11 bases lay in between. This CDR3 region has 13 residues. Here the CDR3 reads CASSFDRNNEQYF. CDR3 DNA (partial): TGTGCCAGCAGCTTCGACAGGAACAACGAG.

In the case of this clone: The read is 3 residues too short to cover the CDR3 end, so that end is filled in from the germline J gene. The J gene is TRBJ2-2, the V gene TRBV19, with 7 bases aligning to TRBD1. CDR1 is LNHDA and CDR2 is SQIVND in the germline V gene (reference sequence). The ends lost 2 bases at V and 4 bases at J; junction bases unmatched: 1. CDR3 length: 14 amino acids. The sequenced CDR3 bases are TGTGCCAGTAGTATATACAGGGGCACCGGGGAG. Protein sequence: CASSIYRGTGE. In full, the CDR3 is CASSIYRGTGELFF.

In regard to this clone: Read sequence stops 3 residues before the CDR3 end, and the germline J gene provides the missing end. The rearrangement joins TRBV11-3 to TRBJ2-5; TRBD1 agrees at 9 bases. The germline V gene encodes CDR1 SGHNT and CDR2 YENEEA. J was trimmed by 7 bases and V by 5 bases; bases with no gene match: 11. CDR3 length: 15 residues. Partial CDR3 DNA: TGTGCCAGCAGCCAAACGACAGGGGGTTATGCGACC. It yields the protein CASSQTTGGYAT. The complete CDR3 reads CASSQTTGGYATQYF.

Concerning this clone itself: Read coverage stops 3 residues before the CDR3 terminus; the germline J gene supplies the remainder. The J gene is TRBJ2-1, the V gene TRBV30; 7 bases agree with TRBD1. Germline V gene lookup returns CDR1 GTSNPN and CDR2 SVGIG (reference sequence). V was clipped by 5 bases and J by 0 bases; unmatched bases: 4. The CDR3 sequence is 14 residues long. CDR3 sequence reads: CAWHRGRSYNEQFF. The CDR3 bases that were read are TGTGCCTGGCACAGGGGACGCTCCTACAATGAG.

About this clone itself: Read data end 3 residues before the CDR3 end; the end is taken from the germline J gene. The genes are TRBV19 and TRBJ1-5; 8 bases match TRBD1. The CDR3 is 18 residues long. The germline V gene has CDR1 LNHDA and CDR2 SQIVND (reference sequence). The V segment lost 4 bases and the J segment 0 bases; nucleotides outside the gene matches: 11. CDR3 in amino acids: CASSTMDRALDSNQPQHF. Incomplete CDR3 DNA: TGTGCCAGTAGTACGATGGACAGGGCCCTAGATAGCAATCAGCCC.

A remark on this clone: The read terminates 3 residues ahead of where the CDR3 ends, so the germline J gene completes it. This sequence joins TRBV18 and TRBJ1-2; D might be TRBD1 (6 bases). This CDR3 comprises 14 residues. Trimming stripped 5 bases from V and 7 bases from J, with 17 bases between. The germline gives CDR1 KGHSH, CDR2 LQKENI. CDR3 region: CASSNSTYRAGYTF. CDR3 DNA (partial): TGTGCCAGCTCAAATAGTACTTACAGGGCTGGC.